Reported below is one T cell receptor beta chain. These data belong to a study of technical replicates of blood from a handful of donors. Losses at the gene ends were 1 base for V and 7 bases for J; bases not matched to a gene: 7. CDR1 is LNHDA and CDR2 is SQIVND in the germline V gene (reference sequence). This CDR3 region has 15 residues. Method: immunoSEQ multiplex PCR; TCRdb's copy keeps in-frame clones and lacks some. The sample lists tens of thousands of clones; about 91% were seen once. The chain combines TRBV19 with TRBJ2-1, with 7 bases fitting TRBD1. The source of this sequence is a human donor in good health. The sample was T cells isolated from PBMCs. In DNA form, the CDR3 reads TGTGCCAGTAGTATAGGCCGACAGGGTAGGAATGAGCAGTTCTTC. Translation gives CASSIGRQGRNEQFF.